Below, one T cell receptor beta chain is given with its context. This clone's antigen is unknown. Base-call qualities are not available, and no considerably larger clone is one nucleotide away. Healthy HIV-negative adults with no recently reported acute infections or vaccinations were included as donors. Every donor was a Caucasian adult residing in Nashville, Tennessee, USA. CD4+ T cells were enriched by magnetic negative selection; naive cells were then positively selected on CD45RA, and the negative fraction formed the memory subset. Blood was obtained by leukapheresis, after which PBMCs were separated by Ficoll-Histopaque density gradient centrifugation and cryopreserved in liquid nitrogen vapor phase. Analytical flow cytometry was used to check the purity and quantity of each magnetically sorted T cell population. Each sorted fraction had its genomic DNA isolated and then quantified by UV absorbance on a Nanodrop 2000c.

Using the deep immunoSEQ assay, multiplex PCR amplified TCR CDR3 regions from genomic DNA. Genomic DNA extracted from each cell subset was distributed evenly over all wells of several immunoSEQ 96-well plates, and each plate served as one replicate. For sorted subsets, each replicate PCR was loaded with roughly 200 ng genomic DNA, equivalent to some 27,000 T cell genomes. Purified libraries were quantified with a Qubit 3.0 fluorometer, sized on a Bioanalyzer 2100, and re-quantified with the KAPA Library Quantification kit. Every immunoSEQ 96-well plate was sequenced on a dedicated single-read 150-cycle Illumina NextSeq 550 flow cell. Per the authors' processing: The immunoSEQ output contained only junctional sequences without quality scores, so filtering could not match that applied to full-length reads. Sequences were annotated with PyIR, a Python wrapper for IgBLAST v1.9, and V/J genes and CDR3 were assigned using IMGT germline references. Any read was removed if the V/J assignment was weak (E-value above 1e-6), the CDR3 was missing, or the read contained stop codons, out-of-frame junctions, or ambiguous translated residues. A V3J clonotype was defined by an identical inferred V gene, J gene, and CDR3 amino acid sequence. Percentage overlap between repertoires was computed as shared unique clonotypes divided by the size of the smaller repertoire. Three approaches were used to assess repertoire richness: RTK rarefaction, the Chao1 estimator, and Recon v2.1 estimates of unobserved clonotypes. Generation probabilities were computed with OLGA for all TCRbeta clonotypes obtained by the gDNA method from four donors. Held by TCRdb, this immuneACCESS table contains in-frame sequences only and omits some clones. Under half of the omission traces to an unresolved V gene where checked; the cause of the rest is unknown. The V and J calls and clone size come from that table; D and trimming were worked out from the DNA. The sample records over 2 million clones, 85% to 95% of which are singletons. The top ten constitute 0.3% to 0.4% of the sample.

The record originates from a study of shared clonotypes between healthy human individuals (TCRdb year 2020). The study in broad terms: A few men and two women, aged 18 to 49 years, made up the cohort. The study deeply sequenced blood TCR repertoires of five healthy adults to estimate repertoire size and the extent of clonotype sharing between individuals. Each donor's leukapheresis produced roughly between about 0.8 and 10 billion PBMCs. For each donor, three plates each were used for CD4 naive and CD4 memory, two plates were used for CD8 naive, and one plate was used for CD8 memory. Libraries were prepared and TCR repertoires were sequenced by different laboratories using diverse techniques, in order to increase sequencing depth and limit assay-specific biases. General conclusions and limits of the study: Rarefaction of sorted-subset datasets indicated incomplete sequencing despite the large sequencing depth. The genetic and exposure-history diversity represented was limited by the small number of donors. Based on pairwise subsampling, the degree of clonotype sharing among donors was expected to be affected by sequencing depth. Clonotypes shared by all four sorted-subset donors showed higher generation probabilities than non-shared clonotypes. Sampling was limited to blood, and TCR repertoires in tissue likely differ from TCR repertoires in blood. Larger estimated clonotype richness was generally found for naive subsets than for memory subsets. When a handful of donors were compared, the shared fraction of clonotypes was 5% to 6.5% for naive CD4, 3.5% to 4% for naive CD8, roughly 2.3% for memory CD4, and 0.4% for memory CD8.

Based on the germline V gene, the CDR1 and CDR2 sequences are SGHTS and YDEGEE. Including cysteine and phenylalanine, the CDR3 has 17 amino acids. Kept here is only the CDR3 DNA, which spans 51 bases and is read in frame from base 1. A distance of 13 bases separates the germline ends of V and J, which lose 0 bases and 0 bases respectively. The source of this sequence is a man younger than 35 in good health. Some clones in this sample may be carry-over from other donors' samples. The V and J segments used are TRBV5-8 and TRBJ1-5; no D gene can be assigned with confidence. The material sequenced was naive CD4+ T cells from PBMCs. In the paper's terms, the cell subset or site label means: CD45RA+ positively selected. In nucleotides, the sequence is TGTGCCAGCAGCTTGGCCGTGGGCTCCAATAGCAATCAGCCCCAGCATTTT. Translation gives CASSLAVGSNSNQPQHF.